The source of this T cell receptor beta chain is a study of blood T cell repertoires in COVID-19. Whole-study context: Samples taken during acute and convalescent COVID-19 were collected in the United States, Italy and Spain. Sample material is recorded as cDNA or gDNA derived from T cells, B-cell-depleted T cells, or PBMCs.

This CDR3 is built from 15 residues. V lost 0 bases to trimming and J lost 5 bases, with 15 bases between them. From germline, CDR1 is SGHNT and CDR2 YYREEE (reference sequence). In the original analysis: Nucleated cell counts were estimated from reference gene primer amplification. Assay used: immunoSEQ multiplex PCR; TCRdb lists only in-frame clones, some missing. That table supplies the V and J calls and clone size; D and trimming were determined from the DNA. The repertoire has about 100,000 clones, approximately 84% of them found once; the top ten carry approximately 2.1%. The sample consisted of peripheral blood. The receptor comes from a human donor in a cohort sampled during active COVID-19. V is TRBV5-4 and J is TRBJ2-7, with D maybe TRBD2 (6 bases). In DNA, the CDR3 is TGTGCCAGCAGCTTGGTGACTAGAGGTCTTGACGAGCAGTACTTC. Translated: CASSLVTRGLDEQYF.